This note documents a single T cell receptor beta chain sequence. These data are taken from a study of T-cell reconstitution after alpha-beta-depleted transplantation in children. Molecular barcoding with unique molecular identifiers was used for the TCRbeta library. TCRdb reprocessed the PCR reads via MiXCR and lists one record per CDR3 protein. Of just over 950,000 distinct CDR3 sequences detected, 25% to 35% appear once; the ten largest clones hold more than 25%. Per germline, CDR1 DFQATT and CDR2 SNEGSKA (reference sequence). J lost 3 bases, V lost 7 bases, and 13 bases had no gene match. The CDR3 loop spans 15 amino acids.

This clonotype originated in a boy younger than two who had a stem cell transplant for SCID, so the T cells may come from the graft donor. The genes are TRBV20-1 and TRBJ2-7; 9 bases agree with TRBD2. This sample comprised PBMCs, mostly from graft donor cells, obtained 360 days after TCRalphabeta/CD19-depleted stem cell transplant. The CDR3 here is CSVVDVLAGHYEQYF. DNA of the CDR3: TGCAGTGTGGTTGATGTCCTAGCGGGGCACTACGAGCAGTACTTC.